This TCR beta chain is from a study of T cells in Graves' hyperthyroidism and ophthalmopathy. Amplification of TCR beta CDR3 regions used RNA as the template. HTBI primers were used for first-round RT-PCR of the TCR CDR3. Via MiXCR, TCRdb re-called the multiplex PCR reads, giving one row per CDR3 protein. This sample has approximately 400,000 distinct CDR3 sequences, with over 12% found just once. The CDR3 loop spans 16 amino acids. With V trimmed by 6 bases and J by 7 bases, 13 bases remained unmatched. The germline V gene has CDR1 MNHNS and CDR2 SASEGT. This clonotype was recorded at least ten times. The PBMCs studied were ones that came from about 10 ml fresh peripheral blood.

Material: blood. The clonotype comes from a man between 45 and 60 years old with Graves' ophthalmopathy. The V and J genes are TRBV6-1 and TRBJ2-2; 8 bases are a match to TRBD2. CDR3 sequence reads: CASSIYGRAIGGELFF. Here the CDR3 DNA reads TGTGCCAGCAGCATCTACGGGAGGGCCATCGGCGGGGAGCTGTTTTTT.